Below, 12 T cell receptor beta chains from the same sample are listed, as sequenced in a study of identical twins. Each CDR3 protein gets one entry after TCRdb re-called the 5' RACE reads with MiXCR. This sample has some 690,000 distinct CDR3 sequences, with about 20% found just once. These data also formed part of another study, on T cells expressing NK-cell markers.

Sequenced: PBMCs. The receptors come from a woman aged 18 to 35 in good health.

The genes are TRBV20-1 and TRBJ2-7; 10 nucleotides agree with TRBD2. The V gene end was trimmed by 8 bases and the J gene end by 3 bases; junction bases not matched to a gene: 7. The CDR3 has 13 amino acids. Looked up from germline, CDR1 is DFQATT and CDR2 is SNEGSKA (reference sequence). The CDR3 DNA is TGCAGTTTAAGCGGGGGGGCCTTCTACGAGCAGTACTTC. Translation: CSLSGGAFYEQYF.

The chain uses TRBV7-9 and TRBJ2-5; 7 nucleotides agree with TRBD2. This CDR3 comprises 12 residues. Trimming at V came to 9 bases and at J to 8 bases, leaving 9 bases not matched to a gene. Germline V gene sequence: CDR1 SEHNR, CDR2 FQNEAQ (reference sequence). CDR3 in DNA: TGTGCCAGTCCAGCGGGGCCCCTCACCCAGTACTTC. It specifies CASPAGPLTQYF. Based on the CDR3 plus reference TRBV7-9 and TRBJ2-5, the full variable domain is DTGVSQNPRHKITKRGQNVTFRCDPISEHNRLYWYRQTLGQGPEFLTYFQNEAQLEKSRLLSDRFSAERPKGSFSTLEIQRTEQGDSAMYLCASPAGPLTQYFGPGTRLLVL.

There are a few counts of this clonotype. The chain recombines TRBV7-9 with TRBJ2-1; the D gene is possibly TRBD2 (6 bases). Between the trimmed V and J ends, which lost 5 bases and 14 bases, there was a span of 22 bases. CDR3 size: 14 residues. The germline V gene encodes CDR1 SEHNR and CDR2 FQNEAQ (reference sequence). Written as DNA, the CDR3 is TGTGCCAGCAGCCACGACCACAGACTAGTTAGAAAGTTCTTC. Translated: CASSHDHRLVRKFF.

This clonotype appeared a few times. The J gene is TRBJ1-1, the V gene TRBV27; TRBD1 aligns across 7 bases. V was pared by 2 bases and J by 2 bases, with 8 bases of the junction left unmatched. The CDR3 is 16 residues long. Germline-derived CDR1 and CDR2 are MNHEY and SMNVEV (reference sequence). Here the CDR3 reads CASSLQGGGRNTEAFF. The CDR3 region has the DNA TGTGCCAGCAGTTTACAGGGAGGGGGCAGAAACACTGAAGCTTTCTTT.

The gene calls are TRBV29-1 and TRBJ1-1; 8 nucleotides line up with TRBD1. Unmatched junction bases numbered 10, after V lost 5 bases and J lost 5 bases. Germline V gene lookup returns CDR1 SQVTM and CDR2 ANQGSEA. The CDR3 has 14 amino acids. The chain's CDR3 is CSVPGQGGTTEAFF. The CDR3, as DNA: TGCAGCGTTCCCGGACAGGGCGGCACAACTGAAGCTTTCTTT.

This clonotype was counted a few times. The rearrangement uses TRBV6-2 or TRBV6-3 and TRBJ2-3; possibly TRBD2 for D (6 bases). Trimming took 2 bases from V and 2 from J, leaving 17 bases between them. The CDR3 is made up of 17 amino acids. Germline CDR1 is MNHEY and CDR2 is SVGEGT. The CDR3 sequence: CASSYLFRDFVTDTQYF. DNA for the CDR3: TGTGCCAGCAGTTACCTATTTAGGGACTTCGTCACAGATACGCAGTATTTT.

This clonotype was detected only a few times. The rearrangement links TRBV29-1 to TRBJ2-6; no definite D call. CDR3 length: 12 residues. Trimming stripped 7 bases from V and 2 bases from J, with 6 bases between. CDR1 and CDR2 (germline): SQVTM, ANQGSEA. The DNA of the CDR3 is TGCAGCGCAATCACTGGGGCCAACGTCCTGACTTTC. Encoded protein: CSAITGANVLTF.

This clonotype showed up just a few times. The chain couples TRBV30 to TRBJ2-1; 11 nucleotides line up with TRBD2. J gave up 5 bases and V 8 bases, and 11 bases lay outside the gene matches. This CDR3 spans 15 amino acids. CDR1 is GTSNPN and CDR2 is SVGIG in the germline V gene (reference sequence). DNA of the CDR3: TGTGCCGGGGATAGCGGGAGGGCCAGGAACAATGAGCAGTTCTTC. Translated: CAGDSGRARNNEQFF.

This clonotype was observed a handful of times. The gene calls are TRBV6-1 and TRBJ1-4, with a possible D match to TRBD1 (6 bases). V gave up 8 bases and J gave up 0 bases, with 10 bases separating them. Per the germline V gene, CDR1 is MNHNS and CDR2 is SASEGT. The CDR3 length is 14 residues. The DNA of the CDR3 is TGTGCCAGCGGACGGACAGCAACTAATGAAAAACTGTTTTTT. Amino acid sequence: CASGRTATNEKLFF.

The V and J genes are TRBV5-6 and TRBJ1-1; possibly TRBD1 for D (6 bases). V was shortened by 3 bases and J by 1 base, with 13 bases between the two germline ends. The germline V gene has CDR1 SGHDT and CDR2 YYEEEE. The CDR3 contains 15 residues. CDR3 region: CASSSIGQRNTEAFF. CDR3 bases: TGTGCCAGCAGCTCTATCGGACAGCGGAACACTGAAGCTTTCTTT.

This clonotype was seen a handful of times. This chain links TRBV27 with TRBJ1-5; D unclear. Germline V CDR1 and CDR2: MNHEY, SMNVEV (reference sequence). The V end was cut by 0 bases, the J end by 0 bases, with 6 bases between. CDR3 length equals 15 residues. The chain's CDR3 is CASSLSRHSNQPQHF. For the CDR3, the DNA is TGTGCCAGCAGTTTATCGAGGCATAGCAATCAGCCCCAGCATTTT.

This clonotype has at least ten counts. The chain uses TRBV20-1 and TRBJ2-3; the D gene is possibly TRBD2 (6 bases). V was cut by 5 bases and J by 0 bases, with 12 bases left in between. This CDR3 is 14 amino acids long. The germline V gene encodes CDR1 DFQATT and CDR2 SNEGSKA (reference sequence). In DNA form, the CDR3 reads TGCAGTGCTCCTCGGGCGGGGAGCACAGATACGCAGTATTTT. Translating it yields CSAPRAGSTDTQYF.